This record looks at one T cell receptor beta chain sequence and its context. Its specificity is not known. While the first cohort had some 700 subjects, the donors belonged to the separate validation cohort of 100 to 150 subjects. The sample comes from a study of cytomegalovirus exposure and HLA in healthy donors. Regarding the study as a whole: In a later analysis, first-cohort TCR clusters were found to tend to co-occur in the approximately 120 validation repertoires.

Assay used: immunoSEQ multiplex PCR; TCRdb lists only in-frame clones, some missing. The sample yields about 200,000 clones, around 78% seen once. This CDR3 comprises 14 residues. Germline V gene data show CDR1 as MGHRA and CDR2 as YSYEKL. The ends were cut back, 2 bases at V and 2 bases at J, with 9 bases in the middle. The sample was PBMCs. The rearrangement links TRBV4-1 to TRBJ1-2; D is undetermined. The source is a woman aged 18-30 years in good health and CMV-seronegative. The CDR3 loop reads CASSQNTENYGYTF. CDR3 bases: TGCGCCAGCAGCCAAAATACAGAAAACTATGGCTACACCTTC.